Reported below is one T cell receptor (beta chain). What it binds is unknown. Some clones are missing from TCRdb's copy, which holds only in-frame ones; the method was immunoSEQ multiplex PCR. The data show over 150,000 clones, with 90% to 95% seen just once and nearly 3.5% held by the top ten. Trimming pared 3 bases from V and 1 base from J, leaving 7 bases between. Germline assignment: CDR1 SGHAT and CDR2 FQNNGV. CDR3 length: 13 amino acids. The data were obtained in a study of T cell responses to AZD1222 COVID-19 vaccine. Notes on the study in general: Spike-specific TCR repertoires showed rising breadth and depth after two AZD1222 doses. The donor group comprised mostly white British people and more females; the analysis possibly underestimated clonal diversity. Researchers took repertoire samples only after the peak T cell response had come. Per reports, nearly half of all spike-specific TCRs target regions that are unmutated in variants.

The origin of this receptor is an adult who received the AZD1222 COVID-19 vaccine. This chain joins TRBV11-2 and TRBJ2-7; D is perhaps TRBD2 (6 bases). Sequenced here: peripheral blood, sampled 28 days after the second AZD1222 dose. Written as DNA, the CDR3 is TGTGCCAGCAGCTTTGGGAGGTCCTACGAGCAGTACTTC. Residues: CASSFGRSYEQYF.